Below, 17 T cell receptor beta chains from the same sample are listed, as sequenced in a study of tumor-infiltrating lymphocytes in primary liver carcinoma. Without any cell sorting, about 18-30 mg of bulk tissue yielded co-extracted RNA and DNA. TCR beta cDNA was prepared out of roughly 0.5 ug total RNA by means of a constant-region primer. Three rounds of nested multiplex PCR with slightly modified ARM-PCR produced TCR beta libraries. Use of TRBV1-TRBV30 forward primers with a C-beta reverse primer characterized the first two PCR rounds, which lasted around 9 cycles each. TCRdb re-analysed the multiplex PCR reads in MiXCR, keeping a single row per CDR3 protein. The sample shows about 59,000 distinct CDR3 sequences, 60% to 85% of them seen only once. The sequenced sample consisted of liver tumor tissue from sampling region 2. Subset of the sample: tumor region T2, inferior pole. These receptors all come from a man in his forties with primary liver carcinoma and hepatitis B virus infection.

On this clonotype: At one boundary the junction diverges from the germline segment, which might be a read error. Here the CDR3 DNA reads TGCGCCAGCAGCACAGAGGGTTACACCGGGGAGCTGTTTTTT. Its translation is CASSTEGYTGELFF. V usage is TRBV4-2 and J usage is TRBJ2-2, with TRBD2 as a possible D gene (5 bases). Germline V gene lookup returns CDR1 LGHNA and CDR2 YNFKEQ. The CDR3 runs to 14 residues.

To note about this clonotype: The junction and the germline gene differ at one end; a read error may be behind it. V is TRBV6-6 and J is TRBJ2-7; D call uncertain. This CDR3 spans 12 amino acids. Per germline, CDR1 MNHNY and CDR2 SVGAGI (reference sequence). CDR3 region: CAGRQQHYEQYF. In DNA, the CDR3 is TGTGCCGGCAGACAACAGCACTACGAGCAGTACTTC.

Comment on this clonotype: Germline and junction disagree at one end, which may indicate a read error. The CDR3 DNA is TGTGCCAGCAGTTACGCAGTGGGCAACTCCTACGGGCAGTACTTC. The encoded protein is CASSYAVGNSYGQYF. The rearrangement links TRBV6-5 to TRBJ2-7; D remains ambiguous. The CDR3 length is 15 residues. Germline CDR1 MNHEY, CDR2 SVGAGI.

On this clonotype itself: With a much larger clone just one base away, this may be a read error. The chain joins TRBV11-2 to TRBJ2-1; the D is unclear. This CDR3 has 17 residues. CDR1 and CDR2 (germline): SGHAT, FQNNGV. Trimming stripped 1 base from V and 0 bases from J, with 13 bases between. Here the CDR3 reads CASSLVGPSSSYNEQFF. The CDR3 bases are TGTGCCAGCAGCTTAGTCGGTCCCTCGAGCTCCTACAATGAGCAGTTCTTC.

This clonotype was observed once. The chain carries TRBV11-2 and TRBJ2-7; D gene uncertain. This CDR3 region has 16 residues. Trimming removed 0 bases from V and 1 base from J, with 13 bases in between. Germline-derived CDR1 and CDR2 are SGHAT and FQNNGV. CDR3 sequence: CASSLEKAPKSYEQYF. In DNA, the CDR3 is TGTGCCAGCAGCTTAGAGAAGGCACCAAAATCCTACGAGCAGTACTTC.

As concerns this clonotype: A read error may produce the germline difference seen at one junction end. The J gene is TRBJ2-7, the V gene TRBV11-2; D not certain. The CDR3 is 14 amino acids. CDR1 and CDR2 (germline): SGHAT, FQNNGV. This CDR3 is CASSLGHGSYENYF. In DNA, the CDR3 is TGTGCCAGCAGCTTAGGCCACGGCTCCTACGAGAACTATTTC.

This clonotype was picked up one time. This chain links TRBV6-6 with TRBJ2-7, with 8 bases matching TRBD1. The CDR3 is made up of 14 amino acids. Germline CDR1 reads MNHNY; CDR2 reads SVGAGI (reference sequence). Trimming removed 4 bases from V and 7 bases from J; junction bases left unmatched: 9. CDR3 nucleotides: TGTGCCAGCAGTTTCGGGACAGGTAATAGGGAGCAGTACTTC. It specifies CASSFGTGNREQYF.

As to this clonotype: Compared with germline, one end of the junction differs, possibly owing to a read error. CDR3 sequence reads: CASSHRGLFNNEQLF. The CDR3 nucleotides read TGTGCCAGCAGCCACAGGGGGCTGTTTAACAATGAACAGCTCTTC. The rearrangement uses TRBV14 and TRBJ2-1; 8 bases are a match to TRBD1. Germline-derived CDR1 and CDR2 are SGHDN and FVKESK. CDR3 length equals 15 residues.

Worth noting for this clonotype: The junction and the germline gene differ at one end; a read error may be behind it. The chain carries TRBV24-1 and TRBJ2-1, with unresolved D. Germline V gives CDR1 KGHDR, CDR2 SFDVKD. CDR3 size: 16 residues. The CDR3: CVTSDLTGDSYNEQFF. For the CDR3, the DNA is TGTGTCACCAGTGATTTAACTGGGGACTCCTACAATGAGCAGTTCTTC.

About this clonotype itself: This may arise from a read error, as a much more abundant clone is one base away. As the CDR3 is not closed by the conserved phenylalanine or tryptophan, this likely results from a read error. The chain combines TRBV29-1 with TRBJ2-3; weak D call: TRBD2 (5 bases). CDR3 length equals 14 residues. V lost 7 bases and J lost 4, with 18 bases in between. CDR1 and CDR2 (germline): SQVTM, ANQGSEA. CDR3 region: CSARVSGLSDTQYL. CDR3 sequence (DNA): TGCAGCGCGCGGGTTTCGGGATTGTCAGATACGCAGTATTTA.

V gene TRBV6-5 combines with J gene TRBJ2-3; 8 positions match TRBD1. The V gene's germline CDR1 is MNHEY and CDR2 SVGAGI. The CDR3 loop spans 16 amino acids. J lost 2 bases, V lost 4 bases, and 8 bases had no gene match. The CDR3 region has the DNA TGTGCCAGCAGTTTAACCGGGACAGGCACCACAGATACGCAGTATTTT. Its protein is CASSLTGTGTTDTQYF.

Only one count was recorded for this clonotype. Germline is not matched at one junction end, which may reflect a read error. V gene TRBV12-3 or TRBV12-4 combines with J gene TRBJ2-5; TRBD2 might be the D (5 bases). The CDR3 contains 13 residues. CDR3 sequence reads: CVSSLTVEGTQYF. The CDR3, as DNA: TGTGTCAGCAGTTTAACGGTTGAGGGAACCCAGTACTTC.

This clonotype has more than one count but fewer than ten. The junction differs from germline at one of its ends, possibly a read error. This chain uses TRBV6-2 or TRBV6-3 with TRBJ2-1; TRBD2 agrees at 13 bases. Germline V gene lookup returns CDR1 MNHEY and CDR2 SVGEGT. This CDR3 spans 16 amino acids. CDR3 protein: CAISPRTSGRANEQFF. Written as DNA, the CDR3 is TGTGCCATCAGTCCCCGGACTAGCGGGAGAGCAAATGAGCAGTTCTTC.

This chain connects TRBV18 to TRBJ2-1, with 11 bases that match TRBD2. CDR3 length: 20 amino acids. The germline gives CDR1 KGHSH, CDR2 LQKENI. V was pared by 2 bases and J by 3 bases, with 15 bases of the junction left unmatched. CDR3 in amino acids: CASSPVATILAGVGYNEQFF. In DNA, the CDR3 is TGTGCCAGCTCACCAGTAGCCACTATACTAGCGGGAGTCGGCTACAATGAGCAGTTCTTC.

This clonotype was counted a few times. In DNA form, the CDR3 reads TGTGCCAGCAGCTTAGGCCGGAACAATGAGCAGTTCTTC. Translation gives CASSLGRNNEQFF. This chain connects TRBV11-2 to TRBJ2-1; no clear D. Trimming stripped 1 base from V and 5 bases from J, with 6 bases between. From germline, CDR1 is SGHAT and CDR2 FQNNGV. The CDR3 loop spans 13 amino acids.

On this clonotype itself: At one end the junction does not follow the germline gene, possibly because of a read error. As DNA, the CDR3 is TGTGCCAGCTCACCGACAGTTTCCTACGAGCAGCACTTC. This codes for CASSPTVSYEQHF. V usage is TRBV18 and J usage is TRBJ2-7, with D possibly being TRBD1 (5 bases). The CDR3 length is 13 residues. Germline V CDR1 and CDR2: KGHSH, LQKENI.

This clonotype has a count of ten or more. The V gene is TRBV12-3 or TRBV12-4, the J gene TRBJ2-5; TRBD2 matches at 8 bases. V trimming: 6 bases; J trimming: 4 bases; junction bases outside the gene matches: 10. The CDR3 spans 15 residues. The CDR3 loop is CASRAGELAGETQYF. The DNA for the CDR3 is TGTGCCAGCAGGGCGGGTGAGCTAGCGGGAGAGACCCAGTACTTC.